This TCR beta chain was sequenced in a study of blood T cells in healthy people across ages. Looking at the study overall: With template switching, about one barcoded beta molecule was captured per two T cells.

Combining a sample-barcoded 5' primer with a J-beta primer mix, a second PCR ran for roughly 6 to 11 cycles. TCRdb analysed the 5' RACE reads with MiXCR anew, one entry per CDR3 protein. The sample yields about 800,000 distinct CDR3 sequences, 58% seen once. Caucasian individuals from Russia who were healthy and aged about 6 to 100 acted as donors. Total RNA extracted from each sample amounted to at least 5.5 micrograms. Trimming took 5 bases from V and 11 from J, leaving 18 bases between them. CDR1 is MNHNY and CDR2 is SVGAGI in the germline V gene (reference sequence). The CDR3 length is 13 residues.

The sequenced material came from blood. The J gene is TRBJ2-5, the V gene TRBV6-6, with D maybe TRBD2 (6 bases). The TCR originated in a man younger than 40 in good health. CDR3 bases: TGTGCCAGCAGTGCCCCGGAGGGCCGTGAGCAGTACTTC. Translating it yields CASSAPEGREQYF.